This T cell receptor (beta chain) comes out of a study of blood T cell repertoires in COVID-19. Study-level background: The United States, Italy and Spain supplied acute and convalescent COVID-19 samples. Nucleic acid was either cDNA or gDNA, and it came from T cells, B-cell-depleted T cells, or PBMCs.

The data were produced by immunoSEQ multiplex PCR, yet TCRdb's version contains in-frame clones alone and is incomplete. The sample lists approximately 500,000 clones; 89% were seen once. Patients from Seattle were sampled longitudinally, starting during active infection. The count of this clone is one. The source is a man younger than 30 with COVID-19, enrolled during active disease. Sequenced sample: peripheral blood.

The CDR3 DNA is TGTGCCAGCAGTCTCAGACAGGAAGTCTATGGCTACACCTTC. It specifies CASSLRQEVYGYTF. V and J are TRBV2 and TRBJ1-2; D might be TRBD1 (6 bases). This CDR3 has 14 residues. Trimming cost V 5 bases and J 4 bases, with 14 bases left between them. Germline CDR1 reads SNHLY; CDR2 reads FYNNEI.